The present entry profiles one T cell receptor (beta chain) with its context. Participants were aged roughly 18 to 100 years from approximately 24 US areas. The repertoire was sequenced with immunoSEQ multiplex PCR; TCRdb's copy has only in-frame clones and lacks some. The table has 150,000 to 200,000 clones, approximately 82% seen once; the top ten hold about 18%. This specimen comes from a study of blood T cell repertoires in COVID-19. Trimming removed 1 base from V and 10 bases from J, with 15 bases in between. Germline assignment: CDR1 SGHRS and CDR2 YFSETQ. This CDR3 has 15 amino acids. The sample was PBMCs or T cells enriched from blood (not recorded which). The chain carries TRBV5-1 and TRBJ1-6, with D perhaps matching TRBD1 (6 bases). The sequence was obtained from a woman aged 45-65 years who had recovered from COVID-19. The CDR3 nucleotides read TGCGCCAGCAGCTTGAAGGGGGTTGAAGGCTCACCCCTCCACTTT. The encoded protein is CASSLKGVEGSPLHF.